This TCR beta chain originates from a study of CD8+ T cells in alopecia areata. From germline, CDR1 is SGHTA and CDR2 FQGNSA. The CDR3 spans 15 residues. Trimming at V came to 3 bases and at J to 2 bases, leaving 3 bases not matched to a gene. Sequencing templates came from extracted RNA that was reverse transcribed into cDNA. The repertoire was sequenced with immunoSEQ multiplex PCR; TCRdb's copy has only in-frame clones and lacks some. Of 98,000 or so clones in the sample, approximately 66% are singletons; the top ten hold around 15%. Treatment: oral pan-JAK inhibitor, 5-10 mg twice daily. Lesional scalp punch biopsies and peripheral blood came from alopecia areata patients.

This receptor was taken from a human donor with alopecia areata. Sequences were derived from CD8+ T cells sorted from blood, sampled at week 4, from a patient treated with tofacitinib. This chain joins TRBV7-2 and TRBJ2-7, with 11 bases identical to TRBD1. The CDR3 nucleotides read TGTGCCAGCAGCTTTGGGACAGGGGGGACCTACGAGCAGTACTTC. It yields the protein CASSFGTGGTYEQYF.